Listed below are T cell receptor beta chains from one sample, sequenced in a study of blood T cells in healthy people across ages. TCRdb re-derived calls from the 5' RACE reads in MiXCR, one entry per CDR3 protein. Of roughly 800,000 distinct CDR3 sequences listed, around 25% are singletons. These data were likewise used in another study, on T cells of mothers and their children.

The sequencing input was blood. The receptors were sampled from a boy aged 5 to 17 in good health. Each CDR3 is given with its conserved first and last residue. The order of the fields is V gene, clone size, D gene, CDR3 length, J gene, CDR3 DNA, CDR3 protein. The D gene is left open where the match is weak. Expanded clones get a size class; other rows say once, few or many, or leave the size out.

V gene: TRBV3-1
clone size: few
D gene: .
CDR3 length: 14
J gene: TRBJ1-1
CDR3 DNA: TGTGCCAGCAGTGAGGGGTTCATGAACACTGAAGCTTTCTTT
CDR3 protein: CASSEGFMNTEAFF

V gene: TRBV6-6
clone size: few
D gene: .
CDR3 length: 12
J gene: TRBJ2-7
CDR3 DNA: TGTGAGACCTTAACATACTCCTACGAGCAGTACTTC
CDR3 protein: CETLTYSYEQYF

V gene: TRBV28
clone size: .
D gene: .
CDR3 length: 14
J gene: TRBJ1-4
CDR3 DNA: TGTGCCAGCAGTTTTGGGACGGGGGTTGAAAAACTGTTTTTT
CDR3 protein: CASSFGTGVEKLFF

V gene: TRBV5-1
clone size: .
D gene: .
CDR3 length: 13
J gene: TRBJ1-2
CDR3 DNA: TGCGCCAGCAGCTTGGAAGGGTACGGCGGCTACACCTTC
CDR3 protein: CASSLEGYGGYTF

V gene: TRBV5-5
clone size: few
D gene: .
CDR3 length: 14
J gene: TRBJ1-1
CDR3 DNA: TGTGCCAGCAGCTCTCAGGGGAAGAACACTGAAGCTTTCTTT
CDR3 protein: CASSSQGKNTEAFF

V gene: TRBV6-4
clone size: few
D gene: .
CDR3 length: 15
J gene: TRBJ2-1
CDR3 DNA: TGTGCCAGCAGTGACACGACGGCCACCTACAATGAGCAGTTCTTC
CDR3 protein: CASSDTTATYNEQFF

V gene: TRBV7-9
clone size: few
D gene: .
CDR3 length: 13
J gene: TRBJ2-1
CDR3 DNA: TGTGCCAGCAGCTTAGCCCCAGACAATGAGCAGTTCTTC
CDR3 protein: CASSLAPDNEQFF

V gene: TRBV6-2/TRBV6-3
clone size: few
D gene: TRBD1
CDR3 length: 17
J gene: TRBJ1-1
CDR3 DNA: TGTGCCAGCAGTTACCGGCTGGGGACAGGGGGAAGCACTGAAGCTTTCTTT
CDR3 protein: CASSYRLGTGGSTEAFF

V gene: TRBV27
clone size: .
D gene: .
CDR3 length: 17
J gene: TRBJ1-4
CDR3 DNA: TGTGTCAGCAGTTTATCGATCCCGGACCATGGGCGTGAAAAACTGTTTTTT
CDR3 protein: CVSSLSIPDHGREKLFF

V gene: TRBV5-1
clone size: .
D gene: .
CDR3 length: 16
J gene: TRBJ1-1
CDR3 DNA: TGCGCCAGCAGCTTGGTCCCGGGACCGTCGAACACTGAAGCTTTCTTT
CDR3 protein: CASSLVPGPSNTEAFF

V gene: TRBV7-9
clone size: few
D gene: .
CDR3 length: 16
J gene: TRBJ2-2
CDR3 DNA: TGTGCCAGCAGCTTAGCGCAGGGGGGGAACACCGGGGAGCTGTTTTTT
CDR3 protein: CASSLAQGGNTGELFF

V gene: TRBV28
clone size: .
D gene: TRBD1
CDR3 length: 14
J gene: TRBJ2-1
CDR3 DNA: TGTGCCAGCCTTGAGGACAGGGGGCGCTTTGAGCAGTTCTTC
CDR3 protein: CASLEDRGRFEQFF

V gene: TRBV7-2
clone size: few
D gene: .
CDR3 length: 14
J gene: TRBJ1-1
CDR3 DNA: TGTGCCAGCAGACACGGGGGCGCGAGGACTGAAGCTTTCTTT
CDR3 protein: CASRHGGARTEAFF

V gene: TRBV7-9
clone size: .
D gene: TRBD1
CDR3 length: 20
J gene: TRBJ2-6
CDR3 DNA: TGTGCCAGCAGCTTAGCGAATTTGGGACAGGGAACCTCTGGGGCCAACGTCCTGACTTTC
CDR3 protein: CASSLANLGQGTSGANVLTF

V gene: TRBV20-1
clone size: few
D gene: .
CDR3 length: 14
J gene: TRBJ1-4
CDR3 DNA: TGCAGTGCTAGAGCCCCAGGGCTCGGTGAAAAACTGTTTTTT
CDR3 protein: CSARAPGLGEKLFF

V gene: TRBV6-6
clone size: few
D gene: .
CDR3 length: 13
J gene: TRBJ2-2
CDR3 DNA: TGTGCCAGCAGGTCCGGGCTATCCGGGGAGCTGTTTTTT
CDR3 protein: CASRSGLSGELFF

V gene: TRBV7-2
clone size: few
D gene: TRBD2
CDR3 length: 15
J gene: TRBJ2-7
CDR3 DNA: TGTGCCAGCAGCCTAGGGACTAGCGAGTCCTACGAGCAGTACTTC
CDR3 protein: CASSLGTSESYEQYF

V gene: TRBV7-2
clone size: .
D gene: TRBD1
CDR3 length: 14
J gene: TRBJ1-1
CDR3 DNA: TGTGCCAGCAGCTTTGACAGGGGGCACACTGAAGCTTTCTTT
CDR3 protein: CASSFDRGHTEAFF

V gene: TRBV6-5
clone size: .
D gene: .
CDR3 length: 14
J gene: TRBJ2-5
CDR3 DNA: TGTGCCAGCTCGGCCGGGGGAATCCAAGAGACCCAGTACTTC
CDR3 protein: CASSAGGIQETQYF

V gene: TRBV13
clone size: .
D gene: .
CDR3 length: 13
J gene: TRBJ2-3
CDR3 DNA: TGTGCCAGCGGAGGGAGCCCCACAGATACGCAGTATTTT
CDR3 protein: CASGGSPTDTQYF

V gene: TRBV12-3/TRBV12-4
clone size: few
D gene: TRBD2
CDR3 length: 16
J gene: TRBJ2-1
CDR3 DNA: TGTGCCAGCAGGGGCCTGTTAGCGGGAGGGCCAAATGAGCAGTTCTTC
CDR3 protein: CASRGLLAGGPNEQFF